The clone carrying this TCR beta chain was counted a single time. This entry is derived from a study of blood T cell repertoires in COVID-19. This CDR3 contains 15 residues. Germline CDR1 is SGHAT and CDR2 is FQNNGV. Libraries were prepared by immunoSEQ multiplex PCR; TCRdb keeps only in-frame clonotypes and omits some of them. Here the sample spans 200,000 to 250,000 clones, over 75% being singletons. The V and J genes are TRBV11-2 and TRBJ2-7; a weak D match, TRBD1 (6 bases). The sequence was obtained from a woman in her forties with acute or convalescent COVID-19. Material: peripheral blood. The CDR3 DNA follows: TGTGCCAGCAGCTTAGATCGGAACAGGGTCTACGGGCAGTACGTC. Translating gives CASSLDRNRVYGQYV.